The following is a T cell receptor (beta chain) sequence with its context. Its specificity is not known. The data belong to a study of OX40 agonist ivuxolimab in advanced cancers. Libraries were prepared by immunoSEQ multiplex PCR; TCRdb keeps only in-frame clonotypes and omits some of them. The table records approximately 90,000 clones, over 75% of them present only once. Findings and limits, study-wide: Among the lowest peripheral clonal expansion occurred in 0.1-3.0 mg/kg partial responders.

Trimming cost V 3 bases and J 1 base, with 5 bases left between them. Germline lookup yields CDR1 MDHEN and CDR2 SYDVKM. The CDR3 is made up of 13 amino acids. Sequenced here: CD4+ or CD8+ T cells sorted from blood, sampled in a trial of the OX40 agonist ivuxolimab. J is TRBJ2-3 and V is TRBV28; D not certain. This sequence originates from an adult with an advanced solid tumor such as melanoma, head and neck, liver or kidney cancer. The CDR3 sequence is CASSFWGTDTQYF. The CDR3 nucleotides read TGTGCCAGCAGTTTTTGGGGCACAGATACGCAGTATTTT.